Shown below are 10 T cell receptor beta chains from a single sample sequenced in a study of T-cell reconstitution after alpha-beta-depleted transplantation in children. Overall study results and limits: T-cell counts and diversity at one year following transplant were attributed mainly to newly produced T cells.

The antigens these receptors bind are not known. Unique molecular identifiers were incorporated when the TCRbeta library was constructed. TCRdb re-called the PCR reads with MiXCR, one entry per CDR3 protein. The sample contains about 300,000 distinct CDR3 sequences, around 7.1% of which appear only once. The sequencing here drew on peripheral blood, taken 360 days after TCRalphabeta/CD19-depleted stem cell transplant. All receptors derive from a female patient aged 2-10 years who had a stem cell transplant for Fanconi anemia, so the T cells may come from the graft donor.

This clonotype appeared many times. The V gene is TRBV18, the J gene TRBJ2-1; D not resolved. Germline lookup yields CDR1 KGHSH and CDR2 LQKENI. The CDR3 has 15 residues. The ends were cut back, 1 base at V and 2 bases at J, with 9 bases in the middle. The CDR3 DNA reads as TGTGCCAGCTCACCACTAGCTTCTACCTACAATGAGCAGTTCTTC. As protein: CASSPLASTYNEQFF.

In DNA form, the CDR3 reads TGTGCCAGCAGTTTGCAACTAGCGGGGGCCACCGGGGAGCTGTTTTTT. This translates into CASSLQLAGATGELFF. The chain is built from TRBV28 and TRBJ2-2; 11 bases fit TRBD2. The CDR3 totals 16 residues. The J segment lost 4 bases and the V segment lost 3 bases, leaving 4 bases of the junction unmatched. CDR1 is MDHEN and CDR2 is SYDVKM in the germline V gene.

This clonotype has at least ten counts. The J gene is TRBJ2-1, the V gene TRBV3-1; 8 bases fit TRBD2. This CDR3 has 16 amino acids. J gave up 0 bases and V 1 base, and 2 bases lay outside the gene matches. Germline CDR1 and CDR2: LGHDT and YNNKEL (reference sequence). In DNA, the CDR3 is TGTGCCAGCAGCCAAGGTAGCGGGAACTCCTACAATGAGCAGTTCTTC. Its protein is CASSQGSGNSYNEQFF.

In its sample, this clonotype was seen a few times. The chain employs TRBV27 and TRBJ1-6; 7 bases are shared with TRBD1. From germline, CDR1 is MNHEY and CDR2 SMNVEV (reference sequence). Trimming took 3 bases from V and 8 from J; bases not matched to a gene: 4. This CDR3 has 14 residues. The CDR3: CASSLTGWDSPLHF. CDR3 DNA sequence: TGTGCCAGCAGTTTGACAGGGTGGGATTCACCCCTCCACTTT.

This clonotype was recorded at least ten times. This chain uses TRBV7-2 with TRBJ2-7; D unresolved. Germline CDR1 and CDR2: SGHTA and FQGNSA. This CDR3 has 12 amino acids. Between the trimmed V and J ends, which lost 5 bases and 9 bases, there was a span of 14 bases. CDR3 protein: CASSPSRVWQYF. The DNA of the CDR3 is TGTGCCAGCAGCCCATCCCGCGTGTGGCAGTACTTC.

The V call is TRBV7-3, the J call TRBJ2-5, with 9 bases that match TRBD1. Germline CDR1 and CDR2: SGHTA and FQGTGA. V lost 5 bases and J lost 4; bases outside the gene matches: 8. The CDR3 consists of 15 residues. The DNA for the CDR3 is TGTGCCAGCAGCCCCGGGACAGGGAAAGGAGAGACCCAGTACTTC. Protein product: CASSPGTGKGETQYF.

This clonotype was found many times. The gene calls are TRBV11-3 and TRBJ2-7; 7 bases map to TRBD1. J gave up 3 bases and V 5 bases, and 4 bases lay outside the gene matches. The CDR3 is made up of 13 amino acids. Germline loops: CDR1 SGHNT, CDR2 YENEEA. DNA of the CDR3: TGTGCCAGCAGCCAACAGGGGAACTACGAGCAGTACTTC. This codes for CASSQQGNYEQYF. Supplemented by reference TRBV11-3 and TRBJ2-7, the full variable domain reads EAGVVQSPRYKIIEKKQPVAFWCNPISGHNTLYWYLQNLGQGPELLIRYENEEAVDDSQLPKDRFSAERLKGVDSTLKIQPAELGDSAVYLCASSQQGNYEQYFGPGTRLTVT.

This clonotype was recorded many times. This chain links TRBV5-1 with TRBJ2-6; the D is unclear. CDR3 length equals 15 residues. V lost 5 bases and J lost 0, with 9 bases in between. From germline, CDR1 is SGHRS and CDR2 YFSETQ. CDR3 in DNA: TGCGCCAGCAGATTTGGAGACTCTGGGGCCAACGTCCTGACTTTC. Residues: CASRFGDSGANVLTF.

This clonotype was observed a few times. J is TRBJ2-6 and V is TRBV7-9; D perhaps matches TRBD2 (5 bases). Germline CDR1 is SEHNR and CDR2 is FQNEAQ (reference sequence). The CDR3 runs to 16 residues. V was clipped by 5 bases and J by 0 bases, with 11 bases between them. The CDR3, as DNA: TGTGCCAGCAGCCCTCGGGCGGGCTCTGGGGCCAACGTCCTGACTTTC. Protein sequence: CASSPRAGSGANVLTF.

This clonotype was recorded at least ten times. The rearrangement uses TRBV7-9 and TRBJ1-2; D remains unclear. Between the trimmed V and J ends, which lost 6 bases and 4 bases, there was a span of 6 bases. Per germline, CDR1 SEHNR and CDR2 FQNEAQ (reference sequence). The CDR3 runs 11 residues. The CDR3 DNA follows: TGTGCCAGCAGTTTTAGCTATGGCTACACCTTC. Translation: CASSFSYGYTF. Drawing the rest from reference TRBV7-9 and TRBJ1-2, the complete variable domain is DTGVSQNPRHKITKRGQNVTFRCDPISEHNRLYWYRQTLGQGPEFLTYFQNEAQLEKSRLLSDRFSAERPKGSFSTLEIQRTEQGDSAMYLCASSFSYGYTFGSGTRLTVV.